Each of the 8 T cell receptor beta chains below was sequenced from the same sample in a study of T cell repertoires in cytomegalovirus infection. TCRdb reprocessed the reads with MiXCR, giving one entry per CDR3 protein. Of roughly 150,000 distinct CDR3 sequences in the sample, about 20% were seen once. Their target antigens are unknown. The specimen was CD8+ T cells from cultured PBMCs, collected from culture after CMV antigen stimulation. The receptor set was obtained from a human donor in good health (CMV status not recorded). Some clones in this sample may be carry-over from other donors' samples.

V and J are TRBV11-2 and TRBJ2-7, with TRBD1 identical over 8 bases. The CDR3 is 15 residues long. V lost 3 bases to trimming and J lost 10 bases; unmatched junction nucleotides: 14. CDR1 is SGHAT and CDR2 is FQNNGV in the germline V gene. CDR3 region: CASSLEIGTGHEQYF. The CDR3 DNA is TGTGCCAGCAGCTTGGAAATCGGGACAGGACATGAACAGTACTTC.

CDR3 nucleotide sequence: TGTGCCACCCAGGACACTGAAGCTTTCTTT. The encoded protein is CATQDTEAFF. This chain uses TRBV2 with TRBJ1-1, with D unresolved. Looked up from germline, CDR1 is SNHLY and CDR2 is FYNNEI. The V end was cut by 10 bases, the J end by 3 bases, with 6 bases between. The CDR3 is 10 residues long. Combining the CDR3 with reference TRBV2 and TRBJ1-1 gives the whole variable domain EPEVTQTPSHQVTQMGQEVILRCVPISNHLYFYWYRQILGQKVEFLVSFYNNEISEKSEIFDDQFSVERPDGSNFTLKIRSTKLEDSAMYFCATQDTEAFFGQGTRLTVV.

The chain is built from TRBV27 and TRBJ1-1; D is undetermined. The germline V gene encodes CDR1 MNHEY and CDR2 SMNVEV (reference sequence). V lost 8 bases, J lost 1 base, and 11 bases lay in between. CDR3 size: 13 residues. The DNA for the CDR3 is TGTGCCAGCGGCTTACGGCAGAACACTGAAGCTTTCTTT. Translating gives CASGLRQNTEAFF.

In this sample, this clonotype turned up a few times. The genes are TRBV2 and TRBJ1-5; D possibly corresponds to TRBD1 (5 bases). CDR3 length: 13 amino acids. Per germline, CDR1 SNHLY and CDR2 FYNNEI. V gave up 6 bases and J gave up 4 bases, with 10 bases separating them. The CDR3 sequence is CASRDILNQPQHF. CDR3 sequence (DNA): TGTGCCAGCAGGGACATACTAAATCAGCCCCAGCATTTT.

This rearrangement joins TRBV27 to TRBJ2-3, with D unclear. The CDR3 is 12 residues long. Germline-derived CDR1 and CDR2 are MNHEY and SMNVEV (reference sequence). Trimming removed 0 bases from V and 14 bases from J, with 12 bases in between. The CDR3 region is CASSLSGRQPYF. In DNA, the CDR3 is TGTGCCAGCAGTTTATCGGGCAGGCAACCGTATTTT.

A few counts support this clonotype. V gene TRBV29-1 combines with J gene TRBJ1-1; the D gene is possibly TRBD1 (5 bases). Trimming removed 8 bases at V and 0 bases at J, with 13 bases between. Per germline, CDR1 SQVTM and CDR2 ANQGSEA. This CDR3 has 13 amino acids. CDR3 loop: CSSPGGLNTEAFF. Written as DNA, the CDR3 is TGCAGCTCCCCCGGGGGGTTGAACACTGAAGCTTTCTTT.

This chain connects TRBV7-2 to TRBJ2-3; 9 bases agree with TRBD2. Per the germline V gene, CDR1 is SGHTA and CDR2 is FQGNSA. The CDR3 extends over 13 amino acids. J was trimmed by 4 bases and V by 10 bases; bases with no gene match: 6. CDR3 protein: CAIPGLAPDTQYF. For the CDR3, the DNA is TGTGCCATACCGGGACTAGCTCCAGATACGCAGTATTTT.

The genes are TRBV7-9 and TRBJ1-5; 8 bases align to TRBD1. This CDR3 contains 16 residues. CDR1 is SEHNR, CDR2 FQNEAQ, per germline (reference sequence). V lost 0 bases to trimming and J lost 5 bases; unmatched junction nucleotides: 6. The CDR3 DNA is TGTGCCAGCAGCTTAGCTTCAGGGGGCAAACATCAGCCCCAGCATTTT. This codes for CASSLASGGKHQPQHF.